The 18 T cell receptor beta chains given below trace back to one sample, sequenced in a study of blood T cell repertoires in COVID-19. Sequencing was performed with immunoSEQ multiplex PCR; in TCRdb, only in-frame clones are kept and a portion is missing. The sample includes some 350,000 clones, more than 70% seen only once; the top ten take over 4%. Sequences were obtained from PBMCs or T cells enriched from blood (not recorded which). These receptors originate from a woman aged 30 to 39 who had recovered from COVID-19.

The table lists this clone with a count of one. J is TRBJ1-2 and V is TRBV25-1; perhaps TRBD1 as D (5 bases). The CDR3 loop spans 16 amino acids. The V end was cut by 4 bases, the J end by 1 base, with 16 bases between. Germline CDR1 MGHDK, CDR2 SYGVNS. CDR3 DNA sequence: TGTGCCAGCAGTGCCTTGACAGATACATTTAACTATGGCTACACCTTC. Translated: CASSALTDTFNYGYTF.

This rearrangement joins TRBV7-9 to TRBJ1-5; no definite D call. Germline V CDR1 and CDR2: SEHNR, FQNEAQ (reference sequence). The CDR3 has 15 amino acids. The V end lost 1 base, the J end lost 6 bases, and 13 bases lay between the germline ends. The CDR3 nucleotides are TGTGCCAGCAGCTTAGTGGAGGCAGTGGGTCAGCCCCAGCATTTT. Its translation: CASSLVEAVGQPQHF.

CDR3 sequence (DNA): TGTGCCAGCAGCTTGGAACGGGAGGGAGGAAACATTCAGTACTTC. Its protein product is CASSLEREGGNIQYF. The chain combines TRBV5-5 with TRBJ2-4, with 8 positions matching TRBD2. The CDR3 contains 15 residues. Germline V CDR1 and CDR2: SGHKS, YYEKEE (reference sequence). V shed 0 bases and J 6 bases; nucleotides not matched to a gene: 5. Drawing the rest from reference TRBV5-5 and TRBJ2-4, the complete variable domain is DAGVTQSPTHLIKTRGQQVTLRCSPISGHKSVSWYQQVLGQGPQFIFQYYEKEERGRGNFPDRFSARQFPNYSSELNVNALLLGDSALYLCASSLEREGGNIQYFGAGTRLSVL.

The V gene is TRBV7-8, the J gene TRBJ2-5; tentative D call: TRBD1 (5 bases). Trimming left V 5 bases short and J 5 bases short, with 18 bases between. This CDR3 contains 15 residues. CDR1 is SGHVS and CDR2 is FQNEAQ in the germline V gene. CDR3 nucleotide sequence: TGTGCCAGCAGCCAGCCCACGCAGACAGAGGAGACCCAGTACTTC. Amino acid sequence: CASSQPTQTEETQYF.

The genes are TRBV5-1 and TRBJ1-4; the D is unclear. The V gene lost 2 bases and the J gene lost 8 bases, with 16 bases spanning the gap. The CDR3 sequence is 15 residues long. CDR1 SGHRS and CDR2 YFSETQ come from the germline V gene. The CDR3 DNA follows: TGCGCCAGCAGCTTTATCCCCGAAAACAACGAAAAACTGTTTTTT. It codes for CASSFIPENNEKLFF.

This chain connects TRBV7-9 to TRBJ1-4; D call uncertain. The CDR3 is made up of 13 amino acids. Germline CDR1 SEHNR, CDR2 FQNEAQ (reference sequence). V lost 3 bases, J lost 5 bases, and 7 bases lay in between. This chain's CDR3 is CASSFRTNEKLFF. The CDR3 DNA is TGTGCCAGCAGCTTCCGTACAAATGAAAAACTGTTTTTT.

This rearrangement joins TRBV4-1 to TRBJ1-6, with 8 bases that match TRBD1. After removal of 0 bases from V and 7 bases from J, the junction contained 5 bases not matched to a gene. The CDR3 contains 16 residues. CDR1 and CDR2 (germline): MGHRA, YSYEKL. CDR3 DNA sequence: TGCGCCAGCAGCCAAGATCCCACAGGGGGGAATTCACCCCTCCACTTT. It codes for CASSQDPTGGNSPLHF.

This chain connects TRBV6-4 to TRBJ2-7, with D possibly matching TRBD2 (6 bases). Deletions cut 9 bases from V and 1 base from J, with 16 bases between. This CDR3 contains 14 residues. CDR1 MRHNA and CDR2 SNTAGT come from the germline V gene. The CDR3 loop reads CARARGWRSYEQYF. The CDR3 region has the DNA TGTGCCAGGGCCCGGGGGTGGCGGTCCTACGAGCAGTACTTC.

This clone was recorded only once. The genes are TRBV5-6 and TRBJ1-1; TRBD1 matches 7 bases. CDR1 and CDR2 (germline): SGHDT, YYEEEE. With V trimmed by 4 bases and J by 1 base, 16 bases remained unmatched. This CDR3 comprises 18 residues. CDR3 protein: CASSGETGPLSSNTEAFF. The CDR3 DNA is TGTGCCAGCAGCGGGGAGACAGGGCCCCTATCATCGAACACTGAAGCTTTCTTT.

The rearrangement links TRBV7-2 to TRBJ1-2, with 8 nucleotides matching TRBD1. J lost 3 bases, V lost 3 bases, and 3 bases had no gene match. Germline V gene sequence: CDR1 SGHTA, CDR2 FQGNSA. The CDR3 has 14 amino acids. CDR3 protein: CASSFGQGYYGYTF. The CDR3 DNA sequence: TGTGCCAGCAGCTTCGGACAGGGATACTATGGCTACACCTTC.

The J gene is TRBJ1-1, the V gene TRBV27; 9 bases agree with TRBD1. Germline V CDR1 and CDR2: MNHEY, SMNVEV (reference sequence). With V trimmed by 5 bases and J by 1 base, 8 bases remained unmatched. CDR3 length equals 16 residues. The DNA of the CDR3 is TGTGCCAGCAGTGCGGGGACAGGGAAAGGGAACACTGAAGCTTTCTTT. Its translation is CASSAGTGKGNTEAFF.

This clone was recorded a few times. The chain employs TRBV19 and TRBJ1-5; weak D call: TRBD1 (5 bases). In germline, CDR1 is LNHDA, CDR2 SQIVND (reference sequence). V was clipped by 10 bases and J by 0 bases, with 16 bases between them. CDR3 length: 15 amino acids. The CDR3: CATLDGGASNQPQHF. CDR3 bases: TGTGCCACCCTGGACGGAGGGGCTAGCAATCAGCCCCAGCATTTT.

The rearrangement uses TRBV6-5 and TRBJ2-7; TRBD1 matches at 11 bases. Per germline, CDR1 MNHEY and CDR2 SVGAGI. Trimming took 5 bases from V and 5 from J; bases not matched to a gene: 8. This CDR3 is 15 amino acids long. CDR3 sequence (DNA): TGTGCCAGCAGTCCCGGGACAGGGGGTATCCACGAGCAGTACTTC. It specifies CASSPGTGGIHEQYF.

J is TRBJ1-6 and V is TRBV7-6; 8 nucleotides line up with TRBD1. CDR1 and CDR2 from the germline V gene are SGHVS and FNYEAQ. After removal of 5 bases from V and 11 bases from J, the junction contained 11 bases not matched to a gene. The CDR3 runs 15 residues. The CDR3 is CASSASRDRKAPLHF. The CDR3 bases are TGTGCCAGCAGCGCTAGCCGGGACAGGAAAGCACCCCTCCACTTT.

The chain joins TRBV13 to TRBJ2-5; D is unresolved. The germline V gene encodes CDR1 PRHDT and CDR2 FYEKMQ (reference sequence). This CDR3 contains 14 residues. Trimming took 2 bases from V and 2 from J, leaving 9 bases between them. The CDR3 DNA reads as TGTGCCAGCAGCTTACTCTGGGCTCAAGAGACCCAGTACTTC. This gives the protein CASSLLWAQETQYF.

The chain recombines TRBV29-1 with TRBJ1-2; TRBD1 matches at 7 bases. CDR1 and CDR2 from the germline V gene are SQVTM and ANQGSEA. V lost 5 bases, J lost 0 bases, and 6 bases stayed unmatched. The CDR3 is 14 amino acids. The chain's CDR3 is CSVSRQGANYGYTF. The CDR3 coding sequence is TGCAGCGTTTCCAGACAGGGCGCTAACTATGGCTACACCTTC.

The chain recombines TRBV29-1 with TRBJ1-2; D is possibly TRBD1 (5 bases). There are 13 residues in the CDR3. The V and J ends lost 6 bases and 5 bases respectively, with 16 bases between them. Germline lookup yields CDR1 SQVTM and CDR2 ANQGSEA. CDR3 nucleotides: TGCAGCGTGGGGGGAGGGGAGCGGTATGGCTACACCTTC. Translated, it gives CSVGGGERYGYTF.

CDR3 in amino acids: CASSQVLAGGPQSQYF. The CDR3 DNA is TGTGCCAGCAGCCAAGTCCTAGCGGGGGGTCCCCAGAGTCAGTACTTC. The chain carries TRBV4-2 and TRBJ2-4; 11 nucleotides line up with TRBD2. Germline-derived CDR1 and CDR2 are LGHNA and YNFKEQ. This CDR3 region has 16 residues. V lost 1 base to trimming and J lost 12 bases; unmatched junction nucleotides: 11.